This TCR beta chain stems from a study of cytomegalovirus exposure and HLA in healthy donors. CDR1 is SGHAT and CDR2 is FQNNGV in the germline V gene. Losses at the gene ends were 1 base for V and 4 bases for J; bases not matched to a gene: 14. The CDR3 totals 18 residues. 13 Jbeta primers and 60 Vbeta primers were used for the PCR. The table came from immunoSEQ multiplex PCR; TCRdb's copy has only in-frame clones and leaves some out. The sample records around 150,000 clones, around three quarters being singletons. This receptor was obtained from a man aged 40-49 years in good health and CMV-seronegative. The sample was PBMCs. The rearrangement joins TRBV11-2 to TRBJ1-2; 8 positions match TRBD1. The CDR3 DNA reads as TGTGCCAGCAGCTTAGCGGGCCCCAGGGGGCGATTGAGCTATGGCTACACCTTC. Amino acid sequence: CASSLAGPRGRLSYGYTF.